These T cell receptor beta chains were read from a single sample in a study of T cells in Graves' hyperthyroidism and ophthalmopathy. TCRdb re-derived calls from the multiplex PCR reads in MiXCR, one entry per CDR3 protein. The table lists hundreds of thousands of distinct CDR3 sequences, 35% to 45% of them singletons. Specimen: blood. These TCRs come from a man aged 18 to 35 with Graves' hyperthyroidism. The CDR3 runs from the conserved cysteine through the conserved F or W. D genes are given only for firm matches. Not every row has a clone size; where given, it reads once, few, many or a size class.

V gene	clone size	D gene	J gene	CDR3 DNA	CDR3 protein
TRBV10-3	many	-	TRBJ1-6	TGTGCCATTGGACCGACAGCTGGTTCACCCCTCCACTTT	CAIGPTAGSPLHF
TRBV7-2	-	-	TRBJ2-5	TGTGCCAGCAGCGTTGGTGGGCGATTCGGAGAGACCCAGTACTTC	CASSVGGRFGETQYF
TRBV12-3/TRBV12-4	-	-	TRBJ2-2	TGTGCCAGCAGTTTTCCTAGGGGCCTTACCGGGGAGCTGTTTTTT	CASSFPRGLTGELFF
TRBV29-1	many	TRBD1	TRBJ2-7	TGCAGCGTTGAAGAGACAGGGGGCCACGAGCAGTACTTC	CSVEETGGHEQYF
TRBV25-1	many	TRBD1	TRBJ1-3	TGTGCCAGCAGTGGCGCAGGACAGGGGGCTGGAAACACCATATATTTT	CASSGAGQGAGNTIYF
TRBV7-6	-	-	TRBJ1-4	TGTGTCAGCAGCTTAGGGGGGCTCGAAAAACTGTTTTTT	CVSSLGGLEKLFF
TRBV9	-	-	TRBJ1-1	TGTGCCAGCAGCCCGTGGGAGCAAATGAACACTGAAGCTTTCTTT	CASSPWEQMNTEAFF
TRBV7-9	-	-	TRBJ1-5	TGCGCCAGCAGCCAAGTGAAGGGACCGACGGGCAATCAGCCCCAGCATTTT	CASSQVKGPTGNQPQHF
TRBV20-1	many	-	TRBJ2-7	TGCAGTGCTAGGGGGACCCGAACCTACGAGCAGTACTTC	CSARGTRTYEQYF
TRBV29-1	many	TRBD1	TRBJ2-5	TGCAGCGGGGGACAGGGGGCGCGGGGGGAAGAGACCCAGTACTTC	CSGGQGARGEETQYF
TRBV20-1	-	-	TRBJ1-6	TGCAGTGCTAGAGATGCGGGAAATTCACCCCTCCACTTT	CSARDAGNSPLHF
TRBV14	many	-	TRBJ2-5	TGTGCCAGCAGCCAAGAAGGTATCGCGAGAGAGACCCAGTACTTC	CASSQEGIARETQYF
TRBV19	once	-	TRBJ2-1	TGTGCCAGTAGTTTAGGACAGAACAATGAGCAGTTCTTC	CASSLGQNNEQFF
TRBV29-1	many	-	TRBJ2-7	TGCAGCGTTGACCAGGGACCCTACGAGCAGTACTTC	CSVDQGPYEQYF
TRBV10-1	-	-	TRBJ1-1	TGCGCCAGCAGGGGGCGGGGGAAGAGGATGAACACTGAAGCTTTCTTT	CASRGRGKRMNTEAFF
TRBV20-1	-	-	TRBJ1-5	TGCAGTGCTAGACCACCGGGGGGCAGGCTTCAGCCCCAGCATTTT	CSARPPGGRLQPQHF
TRBV4-1	few	TRBD2	TRBJ2-7	TGCGCCAGCAGCCAAGAAGACGAGGGAGGGGCCTACGAGCAGTACTTC	CASSQEDEGGAYEQYF
TRBV19	few	-	TRBJ1-1	TGTACCAGTAGTACAGGGACTCCCGGACGCACTGAAGCTTTCTTT	CTSSTGTPGRTEAFF
TRBV19	-	-	TRBJ2-5	TGTGCCAGTAAGTCGTTGGAGGAGACCCAGTACTTC	CASKSLEETQYF
TRBV24-1	few	TRBD1	TRBJ1-4	TGTGCCAGCAGTCCGAAAGGACAGGGCACTAATGAAAAACTGTTTTTT	CASSPKGQGTNEKLFF